This entry lists 9 T cell receptor beta chains sequenced from one sample in a study of CD8 T cells in Susac syndrome. Random hexamers were used to reverse transcribe the RNA input (about 0.45 to 1 ug). MiXCR, applied by TCRdb to the immunoSEQ multiplex PCR reads, yields one record per CDR3 protein. The sample carries approximately 190,000 distinct CDR3 sequences, roughly 94% recorded once. What was sequenced was CD8+ T cells from PBMCs. The receptors derive from a human donor with Susac syndrome.

This chain connects TRBV12-3 or TRBV12-4 to TRBJ1-1, with D unresolved. V was pared by 3 bases and J by 2 bases, with 13 bases between. The CDR3 runs to 15 residues. CDR3 nucleotides: TGTGCCAGCAGTTTTTATGTCGTAGCCAACACTGAAGCTTTCTTT. Its protein product is CASSFYVVANTEAFF.

The chain carries TRBV2 and TRBJ2-5; D uncertain. Trimming took off 1 base at V and 5 bases at J, with 14 bases between the two ends. This CDR3 comprises 15 residues. Germline-derived CDR1 and CDR2 are SNHLY and FYNNEI. The CDR3 nucleotides are TGTGCCAGCAGTGAAGTGCAGGTAGTATCGGAGACCCAGTACTTC. Its protein is CASSEVQVVSETQYF.

This sequence joins TRBV25-1 and TRBJ2-7; D gene ambiguous. V dropped 4 bases and J dropped 5 bases, with 12 bases sitting between them. In germline, CDR1 is MGHDK, CDR2 SYGVNS. The CDR3 covers 13 residues. The CDR3 loop reads CASSGDLRDEQYF. CDR3 coding DNA: TGTGCCAGCAGTGGAGATCTCCGGGACGAGCAGTACTTC.

This chain joins TRBV7-9 and TRBJ2-6, with D possibly TRBD2 on 5 matching bases. CDR1 and CDR2 from the germline V gene are SEHNR and FQNEAQ (reference sequence). V was cut by 5 bases and J by 0 bases, with 17 bases left in between. The CDR3 covers 18 residues. The CDR3 loop is CASSPFRGRPSGANVLTF. The CDR3 nucleotides read TGTGCCAGCAGCCCGTTCCGAGGGAGACCCTCTGGGGCCAACGTCCTGACTTTC.

The V gene is TRBV11-3, the J gene TRBJ2-1; D is undetermined. Germline V gene data show CDR1 as SGHNT and CDR2 as YENEEA. This CDR3 comprises 14 residues. V shed 8 bases and J shed 5 bases, with 16 bases lying between them. CDR3 protein: CASALNSGHNEQFF. CDR3 nucleotide sequence: TGTGCCAGCGCTTTGAACTCTGGTCACAATGAGCAGTTCTTC.

This chain uses TRBV18 with TRBJ2-3; TRBD1 might be the D (5 bases). Between the trimmed V and J ends, which lost 6 bases and 4 bases, there was a span of 11 bases. CDR1 and CDR2 (germline): KGHSH, LQKENI. The CDR3 has 13 amino acids. CDR3 residues: CASSHTRADTQYF. CDR3 DNA: TGTGCCAGCTCGCACACCAGGGCAGATACGCAGTATTTT.

The rearrangement joins TRBV3-1 to TRBJ2-2; 8 positions agree with TRBD1. CDR3 size: 19 residues. Trimming cost V 4 bases and J 7 bases; bases outside gene matches: 20. CDR1 and CDR2 from the germline V gene are LGHDT and YNNKEL (reference sequence). CDR3: CASSLDRGTGPLSGGELFF. The CDR3, as DNA: TGTGCCAGCAGCCTGGACAGAGGGACAGGTCCTCTATCGGGCGGGGAGCTGTTTTTT.

The chain joins TRBV6-6 to TRBJ2-5; D possibly corresponds to TRBD2 (6 bases). Germline CDR1 is MNHNY and CDR2 is SVGAGI (reference sequence). Deletions cut 2 bases from V and 4 bases from J, with 11 bases between. The CDR3 contains 14 residues. The CDR3 bases are TGTGCCAGCAGTTACGGGCAGGGAGGAGAGACCCAGTACTTC. Protein: CASSYGQGGETQYF.

V gene TRBV4-1 combines with J gene TRBJ2-7; 8 nucleotides line up with TRBD1. Trimming cost V 3 bases and J 2 bases; bases outside gene matches: 6. This CDR3 comprises 15 residues. Germline assignment: CDR1 MGHRA and CDR2 YSYEKL. CDR3 sequence reads: CASSHAGTGAYEQYF. CDR3 DNA: TGCGCCAGCAGCCATGCCGGGACAGGTGCCTACGAGCAGTACTTC.